These T cell receptor beta chains were read from a single sample in a study of CD8 T cells in Susac syndrome. TCRdb reprocessed the immunoSEQ multiplex PCR reads via MiXCR and lists one record per CDR3 protein. This table has about 280,000 distinct CDR3 sequences, roughly 81% appearing once. The sample was CD8+ T cells from PBMCs. These receptors all stem from a human donor with multiple sclerosis. CDR3s include the opening cysteine and the closing phenylalanine or tryptophan. D genes are given only for firm matches. The size entry is marked missing in some rows and otherwise reads once, few, many or a size class.

d_call	v_call	j_call	clone_size	cdr3_aa	cdr3_nt
-	TRBV3-1	TRBJ1-1	-	CASSQGLRGGTEAFF	TGTGCCAGCAGCCAGGGGCTTCGGGGTGGTACTGAAGCTTTCTTT
-	TRBV7-9	TRBJ2-1	-	CASTQAGENEQFF	TGTGCCAGCACCCAAGCGGGTGAGAATGAGCAGTTCTTC
-	TRBV4-1	TRBJ2-7	-	CASSQDRDFYEQYF	TGCGCCAGCAGCCAAGATCGGGACTTCTACGAGCAGTACTTC
TRBD2	TRBV11-2	TRBJ2-3	-	CASSPKLLKGLARQYF	TGTGCCAGCAGCCCGAAACTACTCAAGGGACTAGCAAGGCAGTATTTT
-	TRBV6-5	TRBJ2-1	-	CASSYEQYNEQFF	TGTGCCAGCAGTTACGAACAGTACAATGAGCAGTTCTTC
-	TRBV10-3	TRBJ2-7	-	CAITGGSSYEQYF	TGTGCCATCACGGGCGGGTCCTCCTACGAGCAGTACTTC
-	TRBV27	TRBJ2-3	-	CASSLGPGEGADTQYF	TGTGCCAGCAGTTTAGGTCCGGGAGAGGGGGCAGATACGCAGTATTTT
TRBD2	TRBV28	TRBJ2-3	once	CASSPLRGLAGTGGTDTQYF	TGTGCCAGCAGTCCACTCCGAGGACTAGCGGGAACGGGTGGGACAGATACGCAGTATTTT
-	TRBV11-2	TRBJ1-1	few	CASSFGPENTEAFF	TGTGCCAGCAGCTTCGGCCCAGAGAACACTGAAGCTTTCTTT
TRBD2	TRBV12-3/TRBV12-4	TRBJ2-7	-	CASSLTAGGEQYF	TGTGCCAGCAGTTTAACAGCCGGGGGGGAGCAGTACTTC